This T cell receptor (beta chain) comes out of a study of blood T cell repertoires in COVID-19. The sample holds a few counts of this clone. Enrolled during active infection, Seattle patients were then followed longitudinally. The CDR3 spans 12 residues. V shed 7 bases, J shed 10 bases, and the junction held 4 bases outside the gene matches. Germline CDR1 is MGHDK and CDR2 is SYGVNS. The data were produced by immunoSEQ multiplex PCR, yet TCRdb's version contains in-frame clones alone and is incomplete. The data contain 160,000 or so clones, roughly 81% of them seen just once; the ten biggest clones take up over 5%.

The receptor comes from a woman aged 45-59 years with COVID-19, enrolled during active disease. Input material: peripheral blood. The chain couples TRBV25-1 to TRBJ2-3, with TRBD2 matching over 11 bases. CDR3 coding DNA: TGTGCCAGCACCCAGACTAGCGGGGCGCAGTATTTT. This codes for CASTQTSGAQYF.